The clone carrying this T cell receptor beta chain appeared many times. Its antigen is undetermined. The data stem from a study of blood T cells in healthy people across ages. Study-level results: CMV status of donors was unknown, possibly confounding expanded clonotype changes. The unsorted PBMCs prevented any conclusive comparison of naive versus antigen-experienced cells.

The CDR3 totals 15 residues. Germline CDR1 SGHRS, CDR2 YFSETQ. The V segment lost 2 bases and the J segment 3 bases; nucleotides outside the gene matches: 4. Primed by a sample-barcoded 5' primer and a J-beta primer mix, a second PCR proceeded for about 6 to 12 cycles. TCRdb processed the 5' RACE reads anew with MiXCR; each CDR3 protein has one entry. The sample yields some 800,000 distinct CDR3 sequences, around 45% seen once. The rearrangement joins TRBV5-1 to TRBJ2-7, with 11 bases lining up with TRBD2. This clonotype was sampled from a man aged 60 to 75 in good health. The source material was blood. Here the CDR3 reads CASSFGTSGFYEQYF. CDR3 nucleotides: TGCGCCAGCAGCTTCGGGACTAGCGGCTTCTACGAGCAGTACTTC.